The 32 T cell receptor beta chains presented below share a single source sample, sequenced in a study of response to subunit inactivated influenza vaccine. Each CDR3 protein gets one entry after TCRdb re-called the RT-PCR reads with MiXCR. The data hold fewer than 350,000 distinct CDR3 sequences, with less than 25% observed a single time. The starting material was PBMCs from blood, obtained approximately 22 months after vaccination. These receptors were taken from a man aged 45 to 70 who received an inactivated influenza vaccine.

The chain is built from TRBV6-1 and TRBJ1-4; 8 positions match TRBD1. The CDR3 extends over 16 amino acids. Germline trimming cut 5 bases from V and 7 bases from J; bases unmatched to any gene: 12. CDR1 is MNHNS, CDR2 SASEGT, per germline. The CDR3 nucleotides read TGTGCCAGCAGTCCCCAGACAGGGGCCGGGGGTGAAAAACTGTTTTTT. As protein: CASSPQTGAGGEKLFF.

This sequence joins TRBV15 and TRBJ2-2; D is uncertain. Trimming took off 4 bases at V and 2 bases at J, with 5 bases between the two ends. Germline CDR1 LNHNV, CDR2 YYDKDF (reference sequence). The CDR3 sequence is 13 residues long. The CDR3 sequence: CATSNSNTGELFF. The CDR3 DNA reads TGTGCCACCAGCAATAGTAACACCGGGGAGCTGTTTTTT.

This clonotype showed up just once. The CDR3 DNA sequence: TGCAGTACCGCCCGATTGGGTAGCGGGAGTGGCACCGGGGAGCTGTTTTTT. It is translated as CSTARLGSGSGTGELFF. The chain uses TRBV20-1 and TRBJ2-2; 9 positions match TRBD2. V gave up 8 bases and J gave up 4 bases; unmatched junction bases: 17. The CDR3 is 17 residues long. The germline V gene encodes CDR1 DFQATT and CDR2 SNEGSKA (reference sequence).

This clonotype was counted only a few times. The chain uses TRBV24-1 and TRBJ1-5, with D possibly being TRBD1 (6 bases). V gave up 4 bases and J gave up 4 bases, with 13 bases separating them. Germline loops: CDR1 KGHDR, CDR2 SFDVKD. The CDR3 runs 15 residues. CDR3 DNA sequence: TGTGCCACCAGTGAGGGGGGCTTTCCTAATCAGCCCCAGCATTTT. Protein product: CATSEGGFPNQPQHF.

This chain links TRBV5-1 with TRBJ1-1; D might be TRBD1 (5 bases). CDR1 is SGHRS and CDR2 is YFSETQ in the germline V gene. V was trimmed by 4 bases and J by 4 bases, leaving 17 bases between them. This CDR3 has 15 residues. Here the CDR3 reads CASSTTAWGGTEAFF. The CDR3 nucleotides are TGCGCCAGCAGCACCACAGCTTGGGGGGGCACTGAAGCTTTCTTT. The variable domain in full, completed from reference TRBV5-1 and TRBJ1-1, reads KAGVTQTPRYLIKTRGQQVTLSCSPISGHRSVSWYQQTPGQGLQFLFEYFSETQRNKGNFPGRFSGRQFSNSRSEMNVSTLELGDSALYLCASSTTAWGGTEAFFGQGTRLTVV.

This clonotype was recorded a few times. The chain carries TRBV19 and TRBJ1-1; no clear D gene. Trimming removed 1 base at V and 5 bases at J, with 5 bases between. CDR3 length: 12 residues. Germline V gene data show CDR1 as LNHDA and CDR2 as SQIVND (reference sequence). The CDR3 sequence is CASSIGITEAFF. The CDR3 coding sequence is TGTGCCAGTAGTATAGGTATTACTGAAGCTTTCTTT.

This clonotype was observed at least ten times. The chain combines TRBV7-9 with TRBJ1-6; D remains ambiguous. Trimming left V 5 bases short and J 2 bases short, with 13 bases between. CDR1 SEHNR and CDR2 FQNEAQ come from the germline V gene (reference sequence). This CDR3 contains 16 residues. The CDR3 is CASSPLIGAYNSPLHF. Written as DNA, the CDR3 is TGTGCCAGCAGCCCGCTAATTGGGGCCTATAATTCACCCCTCCACTTT.

This clonotype has only one observation. J is TRBJ2-7 and V is TRBV27, with D hard to call. Germline-derived CDR1 and CDR2 are MNHEY and SMNVEV (reference sequence). The CDR3 length is 13 residues. V lost 6 bases and J lost 0, with 9 bases in between. CDR3 in amino acids: CASRWASSYEQYF. In DNA form, the CDR3 reads TGTGCCAGCAGGTGGGCCAGCTCCTACGAGCAGTACTTC.

This clonotype turned up a few times. The chain employs TRBV20-1 and TRBJ1-2, with D possibly being TRBD1 (6 bases). CDR3 length: 14 amino acids. V dropped 6 bases and J dropped 0 bases, with 14 bases sitting between them. CDR1 is DFQATT and CDR2 is SNEGSKA in the germline V gene (reference sequence). CDR3 bases: TGCAGTGCCTCGGACAGATTTGCTAACTATGGCTACACCTTC. This sequence encodes CSASDRFANYGYTF.

This clonotype came up a few times. The rearrangement uses TRBV6-1 and TRBJ2-7; no reliable D call. Germline values: CDR1 MNHNS, CDR2 SASEGT. V was cut by 7 bases and J by 0 bases, with 13 bases left in between. The CDR3 has 14 amino acids. For the CDR3, the DNA is TGTGCCAGCATGGTACGGGCTAGCTCCTACGAGCAGTACTTC. It specifies CASMVRASSYEQYF.

The chain is built from TRBV6-1 and TRBJ1-2, with no clear D. Trimming cost V 1 base and J 1 base, with 7 bases left between them. CDR3 length equals 14 residues. Germline V gene sequence: CDR1 MNHNS, CDR2 SASEGT. The CDR3 DNA reads TGTGCCAGCAGTGAAGAGGGCCTTAACTATGGCTACACCTTC. Translating gives CASSEEGLNYGYTF.

The rearrangement joins TRBV4-3 to TRBJ2-7; D is perhaps TRBD1 (5 bases). Germline V lookup: CDR1 LGHNA, CDR2 YSLEER. The CDR3 spans 16 residues. The V gene lost 0 bases and the J gene lost 1 base, with 13 bases spanning the gap. The CDR3 nucleotides read TGCGCCAGCAGCCAAGATTCAGGGCCTGGATCCTACGAGCAGTACTTC. It is translated as CASSQDSGPGSYEQYF.

This clonotype was recorded at least ten times. The J gene is TRBJ1-1, the V gene TRBV2; 8 nucleotides agree with TRBD1. V lost 2 bases, J lost 1 base, and 3 bases stayed unmatched. Per germline, CDR1 SNHLY and CDR2 FYNNEI. CDR3 length equals 15 residues. This chain's CDR3 is CASSEIQGANTEAFF. As DNA, the CDR3 is TGTGCCAGCAGTGAAATCCAGGGGGCGAACACTGAAGCTTTCTTT.

This clonotype was seen many times. The chain has TRBV12-3 or TRBV12-4 and TRBJ1-2, with D unclear. V lost 5 bases, J lost 3 bases, and 4 bases lay in between. This CDR3 has 11 residues. The CDR3 reads CASSPYYGYTF. CDR3 DNA sequence: TGTGCCAGCAGTCCCTACTATGGCTACACCTTC.

This clonotype showed up many times. This chain uses TRBV5-6 with TRBJ1-3; 7 nucleotides agree with TRBD1. The ends lost 2 bases at V and 7 bases at J; junction bases unmatched: 15. CDR3 size: 17 residues. CDR1 is SGHDT, CDR2 YYEEEE, per germline. The CDR3 nucleotides read TGTGCCAGCAGCTTCAGTCAGACAGGGTATCAGAGGAACACCATATATTTT. Residues: CASSFSQTGYQRNTIYF.

There are a few counts of this clonotype. At one of its ends the junction is not consistent with the germline gene, which may arise from a read error. The chain recombines TRBV29-1 with TRBJ1-1; D is unresolved. Germline V gene lookup returns CDR1 SQVTM and CDR2 ANQGSEA. The CDR3 covers 14 residues. Here the CDR3 reads CSVEAGSSMTGAFF. The CDR3 bases are TGCAGCGTTGAAGCCGGGTCCTCGATGACTGGAGCTTTCTTT. Full variable domain (rest looked up from reference TRBV29-1 and TRBJ1-1): SAVISQKPSRDICQRGTSLTIQCQVDSQVTMMFWYRQQPGQSLTLIATANQGSEATYESGFVIDKFPISRPNLTFSTLTVSNMSPEDSSIYLCSVEAGSSMTGAFFGQGTRLTVV.

This chain links TRBV19 with TRBJ2-5; 8 nucleotides line up with TRBD1. The length of the CDR3 is 16 residues. Losses at the gene ends were 4 bases for V and 2 bases for J; bases not matched to a gene: 9. In germline, CDR1 is LNHDA, CDR2 SQIVND (reference sequence). CDR3 in amino acids: CASSTIPGQAQETQYF. The DNA of the CDR3 is TGTGCCAGTAGTACTATACCGGGACAGGCGCAAGAGACCCAGTACTTC.

This clonotype has more than one count but fewer than ten. The chain links TRBV14 to TRBJ1-2; D remains unclear. Germline V gene sequence: CDR1 SGHDN, CDR2 FVKESK. This CDR3 is built from 13 residues. Trimming left V 0 bases short and J 5 bases short, with 7 bases between. The CDR3 is CASSQESSYGYTF. CDR3 in DNA: TGTGCCAGCAGCCAAGAGTCTTCTTATGGCTACACCTTC. The complete variable domain, with remaining parts taken from reference TRBV14 and TRBJ1-2, reads EAGVTQFPSHSVIEKGQTVTLRCDPISGHDNLYWYRRVMGKEIKFLLHFVKESKQDESGMPNNRFLAERTGGTYSTLKVQPAELEDSGVYFCASSQESSYGYTFGSGTRLTVV.

This clonotype was found many times. This chain links TRBV5-1 with TRBJ1-1; perhaps TRBD1 as D (5 bases). Trimming left V 0 bases short and J 8 bases short, with 14 bases between. The germline V gene encodes CDR1 SGHRS and CDR2 YFSETQ. The CDR3 extends over 14 amino acids. CDR3 sequence reads: CASSLANTGNEAFF. The CDR3 DNA sequence: TGCGCCAGCAGCTTGGCTAACACAGGAAACGAAGCTTTCTTT.

The chain uses TRBV15 and TRBJ1-1, with D tentatively TRBD1 (6 bases). The CDR3 runs to 12 residues. Germline CDR1 is LNHNV and CDR2 is YYDKDF (reference sequence). V gave up 4 bases and J gave up 5 bases, with 8 bases separating them. CDR3 coding DNA: TGTGCCACCAGCAATAGGGGGACTGAAGCTTTCTTT. Its protein product is CATSNRGTEAFF.

The chain joins TRBV20-1 to TRBJ1-5; no reliable D call. Trimming pared 3 bases from V and 5 bases from J, leaving 8 bases between. Germline values: CDR1 DFQATT, CDR2 SNEGSKA (reference sequence). This CDR3 is built from 12 residues. The CDR3 DNA reads as TGCAGTGCTAGTATGGGAGATCAGCCCCAGCATTTT. Residues: CSASMGDQPQHF.

This clonotype was detected a few times. As DNA, the CDR3 is TGCAGTGCTAGAGGATTTCGGGCGGGAGGCACCGGGGAGCTGTTTTTT. Translation: CSARGFRAGGTGELFF. The chain carries TRBV20-1 and TRBJ2-2; TRBD2 matches 8 bases. The CDR3 runs to 16 residues. In germline, CDR1 is DFQATT, CDR2 SNEGSKA (reference sequence). With 1 base clipped from V and 4 bases from J, the junction kept 8 bases outside the gene matches.

CDR3 sequence reads: CASSQSGQAVSYEQYF. For the CDR3, the DNA is TGTGCCAGCAGCCAGAGCGGACAGGCAGTCTCCTACGAGCAGTACTTC. V gene TRBV3-1 combines with J gene TRBJ2-7; 7 bases line up with TRBD1. V shed 3 bases and J 0 bases; nucleotides not matched to a gene: 8. Germline CDR1 reads LGHDT; CDR2 reads YNNKEL (reference sequence). The CDR3 is 16 residues long.

The chain carries TRBV5-8 and TRBJ1-5; possible D gene TRBD1, 5 bases. The germline V gene encodes CDR1 SGHTS and CDR2 YDEGEE. CDR3 size: 15 residues. Trimming took 4 bases from V and 0 from J, leaving 11 bases between them. CDR3 DNA: TGTGCCAGCAGCCTCGGCGACAGTAGCAATCAGCCCCAGCATTTT. As protein: CASSLGDSSNQPQHF.

The chain carries TRBV4-2 and TRBJ2-5, with unresolved D. The CDR3 contains 12 residues. The germline V gene has CDR1 LGHNA and CDR2 YNFKEQ. V was shortened by 3 bases and J by 5 bases, with 7 bases between the two germline ends. CDR3 protein: CASSQMGETQYF. The CDR3 nucleotides read TGTGCCAGCAGCCAGATGGGTGAGACCCAGTACTTC.

This clonotype has more than one count but fewer than ten. This may arise from a read error, as a much more abundant clone is one base away. The chain is built from TRBV3-1 and TRBJ2-1; D assignment may be TRBD1 or TRBD2 (5 bases each). CDR3 length equals 13 residues. Germline V lookup: CDR1 LGHDT, CDR2 YNNKEL (reference sequence). V lost 6 bases to trimming and J lost 7 bases, with 13 bases between them. CDR3 nucleotide sequence: TGTGCCAGCAGTAGCAGGGAGTTTAATGAGCAGTTCTTC. Encoded protein: CASSSREFNEQFF.

The gene calls are TRBV7-2 and TRBJ2-1, with D uncertain. CDR1 and CDR2 from the germline V gene are SGHTA and FQGNSA. The CDR3 totals 13 residues. Trimming shortened V by 4 bases and J by 6 bases, and 10 bases separated the two germline ends. The CDR3 sequence: CASSSSWGNEQFF. CDR3 DNA: TGTGCCAGCAGCTCGAGTTGGGGCAATGAGCAGTTCTTC.

This clonotype came up once. The chain couples TRBV18 to TRBJ2-3, with TRBD2 matching over 12 bases. Per the germline V gene, CDR1 is KGHSH and CDR2 is LQKENI. The CDR3 runs to 14 residues. Trimming cost V 6 bases and J 3 bases; bases outside gene matches: 1. The chain's CDR3 is CASSGLAGTDTQYF. Written as DNA, the CDR3 is TGTGCCAGCTCCGGACTAGCGGGAACAGATACGCAGTATTTT.

The chain is built from TRBV6-2 or TRBV6-3 and TRBJ2-1; TRBD2 matches 7 bases. V was clipped by 4 bases and J by 7 bases; unmatched bases: 13. There are 16 residues in the CDR3. The germline CDR1 and CDR2 sequences are MNHEY and SVGEGT. The CDR3 sequence is CASSLAGGFGLNEQFF. CDR3 coding DNA: TGTGCCAGCAGTTTAGCGGGCGGATTCGGGTTGAATGAGCAGTTCTTC.

This clonotype occurred a few times. The chain links TRBV20-1 to TRBJ1-6; D is unresolved. This CDR3 region has 13 residues. Germline loops: CDR1 DFQATT, CDR2 SNEGSKA (reference sequence). Trimming removed 5 bases from V and 14 bases from J, with 19 bases in between. In DNA form, the CDR3 reads TGCAGTGCTCGCTCCGACGGTTCATTCACCCTCCACTTT. Translated: CSARSDGSFTLHF.

The rearrangement joins TRBV18 to TRBJ1-2; tentatively, D is TRBD1 (6 bases). The CDR3 has 16 residues. Germline assignment: CDR1 KGHSH and CDR2 LQKENI. Trimming took off 1 base at V and 7 bases at J, with 19 bases between the two ends. The CDR3 here is CASSPRTGPDVGGYTF. Written as DNA, the CDR3 is TGTGCCAGCTCACCACGCACAGGGCCAGATGTAGGTGGCTACACCTTC.

This clonotype was seen only a few times. The chain links TRBV5-1 to TRBJ2-3; the D is unclear. Trimming cost V 2 bases and J 6 bases, with 13 bases left between them. Germline V gene lookup returns CDR1 SGHRS and CDR2 YFSETQ. The CDR3 spans 14 residues. The CDR3 sequence: CASSLPTPADTQYF. In DNA form, the CDR3 reads TGCGCCAGCAGCTTACCGACACCCGCGGATACGCAGTATTTT.